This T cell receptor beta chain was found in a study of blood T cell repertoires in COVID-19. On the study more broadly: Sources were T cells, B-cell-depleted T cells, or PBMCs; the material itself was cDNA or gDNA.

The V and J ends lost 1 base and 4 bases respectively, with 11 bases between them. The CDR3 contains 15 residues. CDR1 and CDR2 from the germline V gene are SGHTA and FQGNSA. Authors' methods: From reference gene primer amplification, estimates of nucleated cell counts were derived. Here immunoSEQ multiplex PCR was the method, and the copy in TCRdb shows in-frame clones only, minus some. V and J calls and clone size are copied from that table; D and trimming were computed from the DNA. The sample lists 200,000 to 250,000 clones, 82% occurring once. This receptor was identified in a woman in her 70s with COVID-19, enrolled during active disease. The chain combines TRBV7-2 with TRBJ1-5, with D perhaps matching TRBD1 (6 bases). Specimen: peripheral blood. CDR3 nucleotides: TGTGCCAGCAGCTTAGAGAGGGGGTGGAATCAGCCCCAGCATTTT. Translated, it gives CASSLERGWNQPQHF.